One sample yielded the 29 T cell receptor beta chains listed below, sequenced in a study of cytotoxic CD8 clonotypes in ibrutinib-treated CLL. Using immunoSEQ multiplex PCR, the repertoire was profiled, and TCRdb retains in-frame clones only, with some absent. The repertoire holds under 45,000 clones, with 68% as singletons. Sequencing was performed on PBMCs, taken at disease progression, from a patient treated with ibrutinib. These receptor sequences come from a human donor with chronic lymphocytic leukemia.

The V gene is TRBV6-5, the J gene TRBJ2-6; no definite D call. Per germline, CDR1 MNHEY and CDR2 SVGAGI. Trimming removed 4 bases at V and 0 bases at J, with 4 bases between. This CDR3 region has 14 residues. The CDR3 here is CASSFRSGANVLTF. The CDR3 DNA reads TGTGCCAGCAGTTTCCGCTCTGGGGCCAACGTCCTGACTTTC.

A note on this clone: The identical CDR3 is also encoded by other nucleotide sequences in the sample. The chain joins TRBV5-1 to TRBJ1-5, with a possible D match to TRBD1 (5 bases). The CDR3 length is 15 residues. Looked up from germline, CDR1 is SGHRS and CDR2 is YFSETQ. V shed 4 bases and J shed 0 bases, with 11 bases lying between them. In DNA, the CDR3 is TGCGCCAGCAGCCCAGGGACGAGTAGCAATCAGCCCCAGCATTTT. The encoded protein is CASSPGTSSNQPQHF.

This clone has just a few counts. This chain connects TRBV14 to TRBJ2-1; 8 positions match TRBD1. The length of the CDR3 is 15 residues. In germline, CDR1 is SGHDN, CDR2 FVKESK. V was clipped by 5 bases and J by 2 bases; unmatched bases: 5. The CDR3 reads CASSLGQGAYNEQFF. The CDR3, as DNA: TGTGCCAGCAGCTTAGGACAGGGAGCCTACAATGAGCAGTTCTTC.

This chain joins TRBV11-2 and TRBJ1-2; D not resolved. The V gene lost 2 bases and the J gene lost 0 bases, with 10 bases spanning the gap. The germline V gene has CDR1 SGHAT and CDR2 FQNNGV. The CDR3 covers 15 residues. CDR3 in DNA: TGTGCCAGCAGCTTATCGACCGCTACTAACTATGGCTACACCTTC. Translation: CASSLSTATNYGYTF.

CDR3 sequence reads: CATSAKLRAGGRNEQFF. The CDR3 DNA sequence: TGTGCCACCAGCGCGAAGCTAAGGGCGGGAGGCCGCAATGAGCAGTTCTTC. The chain links TRBV15 to TRBJ2-1; TRBD2 agrees at 8 bases. J gave up 6 bases and V 5 bases, and 15 bases lay outside the gene matches. CDR1 and CDR2 from the germline V gene are LNHNV and YYDKDF (reference sequence). There are 17 residues in the CDR3.

The rearrangement links TRBV28 to TRBJ1-2, with D possibly matching TRBD1 (5 bases). CDR3 size: 12 residues. V dropped 2 bases and J dropped 8 bases, with 9 bases sitting between them. Germline V gene data show CDR1 as MDHEN and CDR2 as SYDVKM. The CDR3 DNA sequence: TGTGCCAGCAGTTTAATAACAGGCGGCTACACCTTC. It specifies CASSLITGGYTF.

The CDR3 DNA sequence: TGTGCCAGCAGCCCACGTAGCGGGAAGTACAATGAGCAGTTCTTC. Amino acids: CASSPRSGKYNEQFF. The rearrangement joins TRBV11-3 to TRBJ2-1; 8 nucleotides agree with TRBD2. The CDR3 is 15 amino acids. CDR1 and CDR2 from the germline V gene are SGHNT and YENEEA. J gave up 4 bases and V 5 bases, and 7 bases lay outside the gene matches.

The genes are TRBV7-3 and TRBJ2-4, with 7 positions matching TRBD2. V lost 2 bases to trimming and J lost 8 bases; unmatched junction nucleotides: 15. The CDR3 has 17 amino acids. Germline V gene sequence: CDR1 SGHTA, CDR2 FQGTGA. The CDR3 region is CASSLVPYGLEGYIQYF. CDR3 sequence (DNA): TGTGCCAGCAGCTTAGTCCCCTACGGACTAGAAGGATACATTCAGTACTTC. The full variable domain, with the rest looked up from reference TRBV7-3 and TRBJ2-4, is GAGVSQTPSNKVTEKGKYVELRCDPISGHTALYWYRQSLGQGPEFLIYFQGTGAADDSGLPNDRFFAVRPEGSVSTLKIQRTERGDSAVYLCASSLVPYGLEGYIQYFGAGTRLSVL.

CDR3 residues: CASSFVTVGELFF. In nucleotides, the CDR3 is TGTGCCAGCAGCTTCGTGACCGTCGGGGAGCTGTTTTTT. The chain links TRBV11-3 to TRBJ2-2; D unresolved. Germline lookup yields CDR1 SGHNT and CDR2 YENEEA. V was cut by 3 bases and J by 7 bases, with 9 bases left in between. There are 13 residues in the CDR3.

V gene TRBV5-4 combines with J gene TRBJ2-2; D call uncertain. The germline V and J ends were trimmed by 0 bases and 1 base, with 4 bases remaining between them. Germline V gives CDR1 SGHNT, CDR2 YYREEE (reference sequence). CDR3 length: 14 residues. The CDR3 DNA follows: TGTGCCAGCAGCTTGGAGGGGAACACCGGGGAGCTGTTTTTT. Translating gives CASSLEGNTGELFF. Full variable domain (outside the CDR3, taken from reference TRBV5-4 and TRBJ2-2): ETGVTQSPTHLIKTRGQQVTLRCSSQSGHNTVSWYQQALGQGPQFIFQYYREEENGRGNFPPRFSGLQFPNYSSELNVNALELDDSALYLCASSLEGNTGELFFGEGSRLTVL.

This clone ranks as medium-sized. The chain couples TRBV11-1 to TRBJ1-3; 9 bases are a match to TRBD1. Per germline, CDR1 SGHAT and CDR2 FQDESV (reference sequence). V shed 5 bases and J 0 bases; nucleotides not matched to a gene: 8. The CDR3 is 17 residues long. As DNA, the CDR3 is TGTGCCAGCAGCCAAGGACAGGGGCCTTCCTCTGGAAACACCATATATTTT. This translates into CASSQGQGPSSGNTIYF.

This clone has just a few counts. The chain carries TRBV9 and TRBJ2-3; 7 bases match TRBD2. The germline CDR1 and CDR2 sequences are SGDLS and YYNGEE. V lost 0 bases and J lost 2; bases outside the gene matches: 3. The length of the CDR3 is 15 residues. The CDR3 DNA reads TGTGCCAGCAGCGTAGTGGGAGGGAACACAGATACGCAGTATTTT. Translating gives CASSVVGGNTDTQYF.

The gene calls are TRBV10-2 and TRBJ2-5, with 8 bases lining up with TRBD2. CDR3 length: 15 residues. V lost 3 bases, J lost 1 base, and 4 bases stayed unmatched. The germline V gene encodes CDR1 WSHSY and CDR2 SAAADI. In DNA form, the CDR3 reads TGCGCCAGCAGTGACGGGAGGGGGATCCAAGAGACCCAGTACTTC. Translating gives CASSDGRGIQETQYF.

V gene TRBV30 combines with J gene TRBJ1-5; TRBD1 aligns across 7 bases. Looked up from germline, CDR1 is GTSNPN and CDR2 is SVGIG (reference sequence). The CDR3 is made up of 13 amino acids. J lost 2 bases, V lost 5 bases, and 3 bases had no gene match. DNA of the CDR3: TGTGCCTGGGACCAGGGGGGCAATCAGCCCCAGCATTTT. As protein: CAWDQGGNQPQHF.

This clone was counted a few times. The DNA of the CDR3 is TGTGCCAGCTATAGAGATCAGCCCCAGCATTTT. As protein: CASYRDQPQHF. The chain carries TRBV21-1 and TRBJ1-5. TRBV21-1 is assigned pseudogene status. The CDR3 spans 11 residues.

This clone showed up just a few times. The chain combines TRBV9 with TRBJ2-5; TRBD1 is a possible D gene (6 bases). V was pared by 4 bases and J by 4 bases, with 20 bases between. Germline CDR1 is SGDLS and CDR2 is YYNGEE. The CDR3 runs 16 residues. This CDR3 reads CASSPLGQTEAETQYF. CDR3 DNA: TGTGCCAGCAGCCCCCTCGGACAGACGGAGGCAGAGACCCAGTACTTC.

This clone was seen more than once but under ten times. This chain joins TRBV5-4 and TRBJ1-1; D not certain. This CDR3 comprises 14 residues. CDR1 SGHNT and CDR2 YYREEE come from the germline V gene (reference sequence). V gave up 0 bases and J gave up 1 base, with 7 bases separating them. The CDR3 protein is CASSLVAANTEAFF. Here the CDR3 DNA reads TGTGCCAGCAGCTTGGTGGCAGCGAACACTGAAGCTTTCTTT. Full variable domain (remainder filled in from reference TRBV5-4 and TRBJ1-1): ETGVTQSPTHLIKTRGQQVTLRCSSQSGHNTVSWYQQALGQGPQFIFQYYREEENGRGNFPPRFSGLQFPNYSSELNVNALELDDSALYLCASSLVAANTEAFFGQGTRLTVV.

The V and J genes are TRBV14 and TRBJ2-7; D might be TRBD1 or TRBD2, each matching 5 bases. V lost 5 bases and J lost 9, with 17 bases in between. Germline assignment: CDR1 SGHDN and CDR2 FVKESK. This CDR3 spans 13 amino acids. The DNA of the CDR3 is TGTGCCAGCAGCTCGGGACCTAAGGCGGGGCAGTACTTC. This encodes CASSSGPKAGQYF.

J is TRBJ2-5 and V is TRBV11-1, with D unclear. Germline V gene sequence: CDR1 SGHAT, CDR2 FQDESV (reference sequence). V gave up 5 bases and J gave up 2 bases, with 27 bases separating them. The CDR3 totals 19 residues. CDR3 in amino acids: CASSRRAAGWARLQETQYF. For the CDR3, the DNA is TGTGCCAGCAGCCGAAGGGCGGCAGGCTGGGCCCGCCTACAAGAGACCCAGTACTTC.

This clone was detected only a few times. The chain recombines TRBV28 with TRBJ2-1; 9 bases are shared with TRBD2. CDR1 is MDHEN and CDR2 is SYDVKM in the germline V gene. Trimming at V came to 10 bases and at J to 9 bases, leaving 16 bases not matched to a gene. This CDR3 has 15 residues. Here the CDR3 DNA reads TGTGCCACCTTCGGCGGAGCGGGAGGTCGCGGTGAGCAGTTCTTC. Its protein is CATFGGAGGRGEQFF.

The chain employs TRBV29-1 and TRBJ1-1; a possible D gene is TRBD1 (6 bases). The germline V gene has CDR1 SQVTM and CDR2 ANQGSEA. The CDR3 is 14 residues long. With 3 bases removed from V and 2 bases from J, the gap between germline ends came to 13 bases. The chain's CDR3 is CSVEPQGSNTEAFF. CDR3 coding DNA: TGCAGCGTTGAGCCACAGGGCTCCAACACTGAAGCTTTCTTT.

This clone has a handful of counts. This CDR3 is also generated by other DNA sequences in the sample. This chain connects TRBV11-3 to TRBJ1-3; no clear D gene. This CDR3 contains 11 residues. V was trimmed by 3 bases and J by 4 bases, leaving 1 base between them. From germline, CDR1 is SGHNT and CDR2 YENEEA. The CDR3 nucleotides read TGTGCCAGCAGCTTGGGAAACACCATATATTTT. Amino acid sequence: CASSLGNTIYF.

This clone was picked up one time. This sequence joins TRBV5-4 and TRBJ2-1, with 7 bases matching TRBD2. This CDR3 comprises 15 residues. Per germline, CDR1 SGHNT and CDR2 YYREEE (reference sequence). V was clipped by 2 bases and J by 6 bases; unmatched bases: 8. CDR3 in amino acids: CASSLGLGTGNEQFF. As DNA, the CDR3 is TGTGCCAGCAGCTTAGGACTAGGGACTGGCAATGAGCAGTTCTTC. Together with reference TRBV5-4 and TRBJ2-1, the CDR3 gives the full variable domain: ETGVTQSPTHLIKTRGQQVTLRCSSQSGHNTVSWYQQALGQGPQFIFQYYREEENGRGNFPPRFSGLQFPNYSSELNVNALELDDSALYLCASSLGLGTGNEQFFGPGTRLTVL.

V is TRBV5-1 and J is TRBJ2-1; 10 nucleotides match TRBD2. This CDR3 region has 18 residues. The trim removed 0 bases at V and 1 base at J, leaving 7 bases unmatched. Germline CDR1 reads SGHRS; CDR2 reads YFSETQ. CDR3 sequence reads: CASSLVPSGSWSYNEQFF. The CDR3, as DNA: TGCGCCAGCAGCTTGGTCCCTAGCGGGAGCTGGTCCTACAATGAGCAGTTCTTC.

This clone was counted a single time. The V and J genes are TRBV5-1 and TRBJ2-1; possibly TRBD2 for D (5 bases). The CDR3 has 16 residues. The V gene's germline CDR1 is SGHRS and CDR2 YFSETQ. Trimming shortened V by 2 bases and J by 0 bases, and 12 bases separated the two germline ends. The CDR3 nucleotides read TGCGCCAGCAGCTTCTCTACGGGGAGCTCCTACAATGAGCAGTTCTTC. Encoded protein: CASSFSTGSSYNEQFF.

This clone was observed once. The chain joins TRBV5-1 to TRBJ2-2, with TRBD1 as a possible D gene (6 bases). Per the germline V gene, CDR1 is SGHRS and CDR2 is YFSETQ. The V and J ends lost 9 bases and 1 base respectively, with 13 bases between them. This CDR3 region has 14 residues. CDR3 sequence: CATCPGENTGELFF. The CDR3 bases are TGCGCCACCTGTCCAGGGGAGAACACCGGGGAGCTGTTTTTT.

Ten or more counts support this clone. The CDR3 bases are TGTGCCAGCAGCCCAGGGGGCCTAACAAACATTCAGTACTTC. Its protein product is CASSPGGLTNIQYF. This sequence joins TRBV7-3 and TRBJ2-4, with 8 bases that match TRBD1. From germline, CDR1 is SGHTA and CDR2 FQGTGA. The V segment lost 5 bases and the J segment 6 bases; nucleotides outside the gene matches: 6. The CDR3 runs 14 residues.

The chain carries TRBV28 and TRBJ2-5; the match to TRBD1 covers 8 bases. From germline, CDR1 is MDHEN and CDR2 SYDVKM. CDR3 length: 16 amino acids. With 3 bases clipped from V and 1 base from J, the junction kept 7 bases outside the gene matches. The CDR3 sequence is CASSFRTGISQETQYF. Written as DNA, the CDR3 is TGTGCCAGCAGTTTTCGGACAGGGATTTCCCAAGAGACCCAGTACTTC.

CDR3 bases: TGTGCCAGCAGTCCACTAGTGGGGGGGGTTGAGCAGTTCTTC. Translation gives CASSPLVGGVEQFF. The chain combines TRBV27 with TRBJ2-1, with 7 bases matching TRBD2. Germline values: CDR1 MNHEY, CDR2 SMNVEV (reference sequence). With 5 bases clipped from V and 9 bases from J, the junction kept 10 bases outside the gene matches. The CDR3 consists of 14 residues.